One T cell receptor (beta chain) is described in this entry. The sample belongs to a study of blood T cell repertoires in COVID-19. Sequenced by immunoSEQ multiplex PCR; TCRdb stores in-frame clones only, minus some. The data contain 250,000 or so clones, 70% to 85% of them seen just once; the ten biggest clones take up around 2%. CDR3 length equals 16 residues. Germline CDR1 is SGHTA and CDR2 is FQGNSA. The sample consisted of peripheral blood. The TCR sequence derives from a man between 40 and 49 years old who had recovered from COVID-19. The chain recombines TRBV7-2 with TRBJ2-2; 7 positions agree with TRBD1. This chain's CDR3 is CPPHDRRDSGTGELFF. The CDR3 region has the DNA TGTCCCCCACATGACCGACGGGACAGCGGCACCGGGGAGCTGTTTTTT.